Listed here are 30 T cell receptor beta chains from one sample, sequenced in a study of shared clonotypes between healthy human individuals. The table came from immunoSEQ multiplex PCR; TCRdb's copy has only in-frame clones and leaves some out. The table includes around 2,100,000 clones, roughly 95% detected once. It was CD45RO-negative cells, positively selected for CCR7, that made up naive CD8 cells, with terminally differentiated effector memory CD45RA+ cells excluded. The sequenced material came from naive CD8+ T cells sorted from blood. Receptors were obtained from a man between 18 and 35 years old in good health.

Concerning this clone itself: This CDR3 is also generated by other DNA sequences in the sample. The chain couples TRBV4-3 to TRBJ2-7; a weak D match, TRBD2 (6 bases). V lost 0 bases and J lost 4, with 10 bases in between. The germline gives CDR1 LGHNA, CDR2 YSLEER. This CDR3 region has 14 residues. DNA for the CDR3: TGCGCCAGCAGCCAAGATCATGGGGGGTACGAGCAGTACTTC. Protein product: CASSQDHGGYEQYF.

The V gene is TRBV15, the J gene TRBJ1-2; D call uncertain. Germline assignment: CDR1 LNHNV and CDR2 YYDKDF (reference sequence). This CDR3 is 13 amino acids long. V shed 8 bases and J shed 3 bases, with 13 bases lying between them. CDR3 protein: CATRRPDHYGYTF. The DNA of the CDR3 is TGTGCCACCCGCCGGCCGGATCACTATGGCTACACCTTC.

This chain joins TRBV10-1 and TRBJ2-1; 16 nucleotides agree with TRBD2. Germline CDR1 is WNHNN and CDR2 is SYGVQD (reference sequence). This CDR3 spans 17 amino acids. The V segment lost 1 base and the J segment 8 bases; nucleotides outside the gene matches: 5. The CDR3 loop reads CASSEWGLAGGPDEQFF. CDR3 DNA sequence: TGCGCCAGCAGTGAGTGGGGACTAGCGGGGGGGCCTGATGAGCAGTTCTTC.

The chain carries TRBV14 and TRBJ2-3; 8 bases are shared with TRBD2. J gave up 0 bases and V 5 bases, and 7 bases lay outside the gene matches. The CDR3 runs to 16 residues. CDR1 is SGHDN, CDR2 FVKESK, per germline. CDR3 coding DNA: TGTGCCAGCAGCTCGATAGCGGGAACTAGCACAGATACGCAGTATTTT. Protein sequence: CASSSIAGTSTDTQYF.

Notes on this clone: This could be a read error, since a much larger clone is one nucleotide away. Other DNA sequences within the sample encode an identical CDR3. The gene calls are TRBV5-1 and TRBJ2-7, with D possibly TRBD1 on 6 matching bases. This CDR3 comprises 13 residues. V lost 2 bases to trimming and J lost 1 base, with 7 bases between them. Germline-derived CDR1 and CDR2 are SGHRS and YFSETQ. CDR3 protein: CASSFGQSYEQYF. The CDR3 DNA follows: TGCGCCAGCAGCTTTGGACAGTCCTACGAGCAGTACTTC.

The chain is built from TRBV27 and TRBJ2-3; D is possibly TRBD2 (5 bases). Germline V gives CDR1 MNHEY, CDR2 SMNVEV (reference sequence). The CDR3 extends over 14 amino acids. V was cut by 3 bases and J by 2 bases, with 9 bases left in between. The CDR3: CASSFGDPTDTQYF. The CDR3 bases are TGTGCCAGCAGTTTCGGGGATCCCACAGATACGCAGTATTTT.

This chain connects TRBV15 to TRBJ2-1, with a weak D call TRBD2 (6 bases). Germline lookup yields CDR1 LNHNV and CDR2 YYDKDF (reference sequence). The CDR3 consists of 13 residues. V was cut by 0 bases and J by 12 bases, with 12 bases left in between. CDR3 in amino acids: CATSRDSGGLQFF. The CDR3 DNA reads TGTGCCACCAGCAGAGATAGCGGCGGTTTGCAGTTCTTC.

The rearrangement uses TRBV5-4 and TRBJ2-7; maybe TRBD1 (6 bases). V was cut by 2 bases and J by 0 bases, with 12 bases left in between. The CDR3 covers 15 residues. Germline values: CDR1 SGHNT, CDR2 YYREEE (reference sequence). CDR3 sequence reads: CASSFGRGSSYEQYF. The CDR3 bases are TGTGCCAGCAGCTTTGGCAGGGGATCCTCCTACGAGCAGTACTTC.

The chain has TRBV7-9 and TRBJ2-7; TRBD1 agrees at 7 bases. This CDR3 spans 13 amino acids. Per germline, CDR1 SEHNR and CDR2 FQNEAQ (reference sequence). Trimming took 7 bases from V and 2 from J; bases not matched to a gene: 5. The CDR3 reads CASTPGQTYEQYF. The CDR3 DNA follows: TGTGCCAGCACCCCGGGACAGACCTACGAGCAGTACTTC. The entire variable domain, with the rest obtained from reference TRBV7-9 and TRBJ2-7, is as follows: DTGVSQNPRHKITKRGQNVTFRCDPISEHNRLYWYRQTLGQGPEFLTYFQNEAQLEKSRLLSDRFSAERPKGSFSTLEIQRTEQGDSAMYLCASTPGQTYEQYFGPGTRLTVT.

Here the CDR3 reads CASSLRGPYEQYF. In nucleotides, the CDR3 is TGTGCCAGCAGCTTGAGGGGCCCCTACGAGCAGTACTTC. The chain recombines TRBV7-3 with TRBJ2-7; D might be TRBD1 or TRBD2, each matching 5 bases. The CDR3 is 13 amino acids. The ends were cut back, 3 bases at V and 2 bases at J, with 8 bases in the middle. Germline V gives CDR1 SGHTA, CDR2 FQGTGA.

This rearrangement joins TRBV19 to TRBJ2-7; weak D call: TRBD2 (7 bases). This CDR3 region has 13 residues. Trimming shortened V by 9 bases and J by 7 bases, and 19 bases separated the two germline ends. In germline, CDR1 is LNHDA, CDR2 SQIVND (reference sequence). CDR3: CASYGGGGAEQYF. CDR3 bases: TGTGCCAGCTACGGGGGCGGGGGCGCGGAGCAGTACTTC.

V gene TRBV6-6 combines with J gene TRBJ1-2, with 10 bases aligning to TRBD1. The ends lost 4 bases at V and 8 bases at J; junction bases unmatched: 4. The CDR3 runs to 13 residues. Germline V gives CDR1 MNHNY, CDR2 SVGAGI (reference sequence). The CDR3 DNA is TGTGCCAGCAGTTCCGGGACAGGGGCCGGCTACACCTTC. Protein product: CASSSGTGAGYTF.

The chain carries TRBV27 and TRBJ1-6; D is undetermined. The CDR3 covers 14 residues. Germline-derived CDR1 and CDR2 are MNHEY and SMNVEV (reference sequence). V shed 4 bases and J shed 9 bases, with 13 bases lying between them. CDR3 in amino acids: CASSSAGEGSPLHF. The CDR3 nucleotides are TGTGCCAGCAGTTCCGCCGGGGAGGGTTCACCCCTCCACTTT.

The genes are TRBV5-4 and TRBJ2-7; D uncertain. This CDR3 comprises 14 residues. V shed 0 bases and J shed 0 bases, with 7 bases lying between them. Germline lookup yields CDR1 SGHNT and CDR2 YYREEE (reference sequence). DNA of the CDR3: TGTGCCAGCAGCTTGGCACAAAGCTCCTACGAGCAGTACTTC. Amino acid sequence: CASSLAQSSYEQYF.

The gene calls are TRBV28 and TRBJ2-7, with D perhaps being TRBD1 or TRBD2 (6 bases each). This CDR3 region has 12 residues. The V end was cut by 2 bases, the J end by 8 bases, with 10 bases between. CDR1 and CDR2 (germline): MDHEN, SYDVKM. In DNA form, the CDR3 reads TGTGCCAGCAGTTTAATGGGGGGCCAGCAGTACTTC. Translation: CASSLMGGQQYF.

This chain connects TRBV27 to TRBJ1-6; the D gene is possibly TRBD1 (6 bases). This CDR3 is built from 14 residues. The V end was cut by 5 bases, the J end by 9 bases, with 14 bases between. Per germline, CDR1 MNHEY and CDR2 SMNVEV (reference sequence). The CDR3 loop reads CASSIGGAASPLHF. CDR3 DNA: TGTGCCAGCAGTATAGGGGGGGCGGCTTCACCCCTCCACTTT.

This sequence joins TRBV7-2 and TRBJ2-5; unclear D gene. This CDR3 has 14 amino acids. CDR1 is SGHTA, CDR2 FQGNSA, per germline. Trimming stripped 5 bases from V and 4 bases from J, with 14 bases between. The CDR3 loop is CASSDSPPPETQYF. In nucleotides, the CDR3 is TGTGCCAGCAGCGATTCACCACCCCCAGAGACCCAGTACTTC.

CDR3 sequence: CASSPGQGSSSYNEQFF. CDR3 nucleotides: TGTGCCAGCTCACCCGGACAGGGATCAAGCTCCTACAATGAGCAGTTCTTC. This chain uses TRBV18 with TRBJ2-1, with 8 bases identical to TRBD1. CDR1 KGHSH and CDR2 LQKENI come from the germline V gene. The length of the CDR3 is 17 residues. The V and J ends lost 3 bases and 0 bases, in that order; junction bases with no gene match: 7.

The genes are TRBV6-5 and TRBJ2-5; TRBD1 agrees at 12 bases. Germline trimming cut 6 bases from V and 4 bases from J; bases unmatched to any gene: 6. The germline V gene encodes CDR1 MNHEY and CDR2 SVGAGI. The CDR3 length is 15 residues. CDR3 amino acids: CASRKGQGATETQYF. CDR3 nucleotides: TGTGCCAGCAGGAAGGGACAGGGGGCTACAGAGACCCAGTACTTC.

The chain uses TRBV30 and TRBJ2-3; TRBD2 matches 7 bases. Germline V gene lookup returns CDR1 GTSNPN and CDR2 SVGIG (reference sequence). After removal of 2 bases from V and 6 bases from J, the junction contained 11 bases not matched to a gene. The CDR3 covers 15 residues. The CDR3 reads CAWSQTSGNWDTQYF. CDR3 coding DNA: TGTGCCTGGAGTCAAACCAGCGGGAATTGGGATACGCAGTATTTT.

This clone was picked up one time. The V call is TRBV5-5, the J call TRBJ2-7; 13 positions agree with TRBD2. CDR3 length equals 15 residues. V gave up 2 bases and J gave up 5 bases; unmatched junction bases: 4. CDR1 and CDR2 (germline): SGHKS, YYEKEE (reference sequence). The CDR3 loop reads CASSFTGLAGDEQYF. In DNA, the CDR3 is TGTGCCAGCAGCTTCACCGGACTAGCGGGAGACGAGCAGTACTTC.

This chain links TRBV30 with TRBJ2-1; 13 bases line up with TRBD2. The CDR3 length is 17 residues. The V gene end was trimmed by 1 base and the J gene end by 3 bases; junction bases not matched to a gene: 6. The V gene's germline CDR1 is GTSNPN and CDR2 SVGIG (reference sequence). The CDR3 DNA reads TGTGCCTGGAGTGGAGGACTAGCGGGAGATAACTACAATGAGCAGTTCTTC. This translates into CAWSGGLAGDNYNEQFF.

CDR3 in amino acids: CASSPGTGFQETQYF. In DNA, the CDR3 is TGTGCCAGCAGCCCGGGAACAGGGTTCCAAGAGACCCAGTACTTC. The rearrangement links TRBV5-4 to TRBJ2-5; D may be TRBD1 (6 bases). The CDR3 is 15 amino acids. CDR1 is SGHNT and CDR2 is YYREEE in the germline V gene (reference sequence). Between the trimmed V and J ends, which lost 4 bases and 1 base, there was a span of 14 bases.

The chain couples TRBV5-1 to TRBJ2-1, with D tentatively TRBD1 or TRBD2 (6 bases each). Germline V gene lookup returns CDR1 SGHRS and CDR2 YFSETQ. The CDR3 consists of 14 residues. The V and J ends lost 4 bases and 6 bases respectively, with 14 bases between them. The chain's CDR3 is CASSLLGGSNEQFF. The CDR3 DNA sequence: TGCGCCAGCAGCCTTCTAGGGGGGTCCAATGAGCAGTTCTTC.

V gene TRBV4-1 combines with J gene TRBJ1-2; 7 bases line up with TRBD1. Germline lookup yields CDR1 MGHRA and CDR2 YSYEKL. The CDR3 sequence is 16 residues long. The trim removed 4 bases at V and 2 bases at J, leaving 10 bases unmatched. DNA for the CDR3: TGCGCCAGCAGCCGTGACCCGGGACAGTTAAACTATGGCTACACCTTC. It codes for CASSRDPGQLNYGYTF.

The CDR3 DNA sequence: TGCGCCAGCAGCCAAGACCCGACTCTTGAGCAGTTCTTC. The encoded protein is CASSQDPTLEQFF. V gene TRBV4-1 combines with J gene TRBJ2-1; D ambiguous. CDR1 and CDR2 (germline): MGHRA, YSYEKL. V lost 0 bases to trimming and J lost 9 bases, with 9 bases between them. The CDR3 is 13 amino acids.

The CDR3 sequence is CASSLGDRVGEKLFF. The CDR3 DNA follows: TGTGCCAGCAGTTTAGGGGACAGGGTTGGTGAAAAACTGTTTTTT. The chain links TRBV28 to TRBJ1-4, with 9 bases that match TRBD1. The CDR3 runs 15 residues. With V trimmed by 2 bases and J by 7 bases, 5 bases remained unmatched. The germline V gene encodes CDR1 MDHEN and CDR2 SYDVKM.

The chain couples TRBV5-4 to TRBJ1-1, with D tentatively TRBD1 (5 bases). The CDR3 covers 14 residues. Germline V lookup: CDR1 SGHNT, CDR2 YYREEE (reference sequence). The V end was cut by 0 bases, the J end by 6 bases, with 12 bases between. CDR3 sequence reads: CASSLEGSPAEAFF. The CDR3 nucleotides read TGTGCCAGCAGCTTGGAGGGGTCCCCGGCTGAAGCTTTCTTT. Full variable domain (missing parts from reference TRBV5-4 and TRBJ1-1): ETGVTQSPTHLIKTRGQQVTLRCSSQSGHNTVSWYQQALGQGPQFIFQYYREEENGRGNFPPRFSGLQFPNYSSELNVNALELDDSALYLCASSLEGSPAEAFFGQGTRLTVV.

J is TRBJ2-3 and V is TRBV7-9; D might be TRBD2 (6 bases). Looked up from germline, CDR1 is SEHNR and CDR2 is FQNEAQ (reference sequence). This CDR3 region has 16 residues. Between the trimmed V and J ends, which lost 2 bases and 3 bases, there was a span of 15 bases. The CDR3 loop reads CASSLLSGGETDTQYF. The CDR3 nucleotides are TGTGCCAGCAGCTTACTCTCCGGGGGAGAAACAGATACGCAGTATTTT.

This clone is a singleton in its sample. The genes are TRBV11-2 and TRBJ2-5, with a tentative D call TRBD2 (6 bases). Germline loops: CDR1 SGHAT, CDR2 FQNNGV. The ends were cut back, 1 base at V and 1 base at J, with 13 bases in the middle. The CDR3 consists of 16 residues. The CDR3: CASSLGAGLFQETQYF. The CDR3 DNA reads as TGTGCCAGCAGCTTAGGTGCGGGACTCTTCCAAGAGACCCAGTACTTC.